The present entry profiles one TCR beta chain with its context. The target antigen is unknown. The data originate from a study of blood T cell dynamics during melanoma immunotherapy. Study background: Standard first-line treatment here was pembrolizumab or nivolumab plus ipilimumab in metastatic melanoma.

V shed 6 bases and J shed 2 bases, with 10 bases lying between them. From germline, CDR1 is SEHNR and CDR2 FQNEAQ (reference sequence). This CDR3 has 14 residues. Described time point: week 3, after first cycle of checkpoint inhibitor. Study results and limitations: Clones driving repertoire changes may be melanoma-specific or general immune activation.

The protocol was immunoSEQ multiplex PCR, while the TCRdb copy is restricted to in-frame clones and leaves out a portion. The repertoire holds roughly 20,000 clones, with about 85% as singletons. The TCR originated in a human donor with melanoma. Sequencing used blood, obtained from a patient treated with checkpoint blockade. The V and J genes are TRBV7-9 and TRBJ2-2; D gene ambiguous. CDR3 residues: CASRETGNTGELFF. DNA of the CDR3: TGTGCCAGCAGAGAGACTGGAAACACCGGGGAGCTGTTTTTT.